This TCR beta chain is from a study of PD-1 blockade in mismatch repair-deficient tumors. About the research overall: Enrolled about 2013-2017, patients had progressing, pretreated mismatch repair-deficient cancers of 11 to 13 types.

Study-level findings and limits: Tumor-resident clones, often undetectable pretreatment in blood, expanded then contracted after pembrolizumab.

Produced via immunoSEQ multiplex PCR; TCRdb's table is partial and in-frame only. Of 70,000 to 90,000 clones in the sample, 65% to 85% are singletons; the top ten hold around 5.5%. As regards this clone: Its antigen remains unidentified. The sample has other DNA sequences that encode this CDR3 too.

The CDR3 has 15 amino acids. V was pared by 1 base and J by 5 bases, with 14 bases between. Looked up from germline, CDR1 is LNHNV and CDR2 is YYDKDF (reference sequence). All patients were mismatch repair deficient, assessed by either PCR or immunohistochemistry. TCRs were sequenced from a few patients responding to pembrolizumab. The TCR sequence derives from an adult with mismatch repair-deficient cancer. The sequenced sample was peripheral blood, obtained 44 weeks after starting pembrolizumab. The V gene is TRBV15, the J gene TRBJ2-5; tentative D call: TRBD1 (5 bases). This CDR3 reads CATSRGQGDRETQYF. As DNA, the CDR3 is TGTGCCACCAGCAGAGGACAAGGGGATCGGGAGACCCAGTACTTC. Looking up the rest from reference TRBV15 and TRBJ2-5 gives the full variable domain: DAMVIQNPRYQVTQFGKPVTLSCSQTLNHNVMYWYQQKSSQAPKLLFHYYDKDFNNEADTPDNFQSRRPNTSFCFLDIRSPGLGDTAMYLCATSRGQGDRETQYFGPGTRLLVL.